Below are 31 T cell receptor beta chains sequenced from a single sample in a study of blood T cell repertoires in COVID-19. Here immunoSEQ multiplex PCR was the method, and the copy in TCRdb shows in-frame clones only, minus some. The sample carries approximately 210,000 clones, more than 75% recorded once. The sample was PBMCs or T cells enriched from blood (not recorded which). These receptor sequences come from a woman in her fifties or sixties with acute COVID-19.

The chain is built from TRBV10-3 and TRBJ2-3; D is perhaps TRBD1 (7 bases). CDR3 length: 15 amino acids. CDR1 is ENHRY and CDR2 is SYGVKD in the germline V gene. V lost 3 bases to trimming and J lost 3 bases, with 13 bases between them. The CDR3 loop is CAISDPPGGTDTQYF. DNA of the CDR3: TGTGCCATCAGTGACCCTCCAGGGGGGACAGATACGCAGTATTTT.

The rearrangement uses TRBV28 and TRBJ1-6, with 10 bases identical to TRBD1. The germline V gene has CDR1 MDHEN and CDR2 SYDVKM. The CDR3 runs to 14 residues. The V and J ends lost 5 bases and 8 bases, in that order; junction bases with no gene match: 3. CDR3 loop: CASSRQGAHSPLHF. The CDR3 coding sequence is TGTGCCAGCAGTCGACAGGGGGCTCATTCACCCCTCCACTTT.

The V call is TRBV19, the J call TRBJ2-4; 9 nucleotides match TRBD1. Per the germline V gene, CDR1 is LNHDA and CDR2 is SQIVND (reference sequence). This CDR3 comprises 15 residues. J lost 8 bases, V lost 5 bases, and 10 bases had no gene match. CDR3 protein: CASSATGGWGYIQYF. CDR3 DNA: TGTGCCAGTAGTGCTACAGGGGGCTGGGGATACATTCAGTACTTC.

The rearrangement joins TRBV5-4 to TRBJ2-1, with TRBD2 identical over 9 bases. Losses at the gene ends were 4 bases for V and 14 bases for J; bases not matched to a gene: 13. From germline, CDR1 is SGHNT and CDR2 YYREEE (reference sequence). This CDR3 region has 14 residues. CDR3 protein: CASSGGGGAESKFF. The CDR3 nucleotides read TGTGCCAGCAGCGGGGGCGGGGGGGCCGAGTCAAAGTTCTTC.

The rearrangement joins TRBV7-9 to TRBJ1-4; 7 bases align to TRBD1. The CDR3 runs 16 residues. Germline trimming cut 6 bases from V and 0 bases from J; bases unmatched to any gene: 7. Germline CDR1 SEHNR, CDR2 FQNEAQ (reference sequence). The CDR3 nucleotides read TGTGCCAGCAGTGACAGGGACATCGCAACTAATGAAAAACTGTTTTTT. This translates into CASSDRDIATNEKLFF. Drawing the rest from reference TRBV7-9 and TRBJ1-4, the complete variable domain is DTGVSQNPRHKITKRGQNVTFRCDPISEHNRLYWYRQTLGQGPEFLTYFQNEAQLEKSRLLSDRFSAERPKGSFSTLEIQRTEQGDSAMYLCASSDRDIATNEKLFFGSGTQLSVL.

The chain employs TRBV6-5 and TRBJ2-7; D is possibly TRBD1 (5 bases). The germline V and J ends were trimmed by 6 bases and 4 bases, with 16 bases remaining between them. The CDR3 is 14 amino acids. Germline CDR1 reads MNHEY; CDR2 reads SVGAGI. Here the CDR3 reads CASRQAQGSYEQYV. DNA for the CDR3: TGTGCCAGCAGACAGGCGCAGGGATCATACGAGCAGTACGTC.

This chain uses TRBV5-1 with TRBJ2-1; possible D gene TRBD2, 6 bases. Germline V gene lookup returns CDR1 SGHRS and CDR2 YFSETQ. This CDR3 contains 14 residues. V lost 7 bases and J 6 bases, leaving 17 bases between the germline ends. For the CDR3, the DNA is TGCGCCAGCGGGGCCCTGGCGGGGTTCAATGAGCAGTTCTTC. Amino acid sequence: CASGALAGFNEQFF.

This chain joins TRBV11-2 and TRBJ1-1; 8 bases agree with TRBD1. V was clipped by 5 bases and J by 6 bases; unmatched bases: 8. In germline, CDR1 is SGHAT, CDR2 FQNNGV. The CDR3 spans 14 residues. CDR3 loop: CASSKDRVAAEAFF. CDR3 DNA sequence: TGTGCCAGCAGCAAGGACAGGGTGGCCGCTGAAGCTTTCTTT.

The chain has TRBV28 and TRBJ2-2; 8 nucleotides align to TRBD2. With 3 bases clipped from V and 4 bases from J, the junction kept 10 bases outside the gene matches. The CDR3 consists of 17 residues. Germline V CDR1 and CDR2: MDHEN, SYDVKM. The CDR3 sequence: CASSFPPGGGATGELFF. As DNA, the CDR3 is TGTGCCAGCAGTTTTCCCCCCGGGGGGGGCGCCACCGGGGAGCTGTTTTTT.

The chain links TRBV10-3 to TRBJ1-5; no firm D call. This CDR3 contains 14 residues. Deletions cut 6 bases from V and 4 bases from J, with 13 bases between. Germline CDR1 reads ENHRY; CDR2 reads SYGVKD. The chain's CDR3 is CAISKDERNQPQHF. As DNA, the CDR3 is TGTGCCATCAGCAAAGATGAGAGGAATCAGCCCCAGCATTTT.

This clone was counted only a few times. The chain couples TRBV4-3 to TRBJ2-3; D call uncertain. CDR3 length: 15 residues. Germline V gene data show CDR1 as LGHNA and CDR2 as YSLEER. The V end was cut by 3 bases, the J end by 0 bases, with 10 bases between. The CDR3 bases are TGCGCCAGCAGCCAGAGGTATTTGAGCACAGATACGCAGTATTTT. Protein sequence: CASSQRYLSTDTQYF.

The CDR3 loop reads CASTRDSLNSPLHF. The CDR3 DNA sequence: TGTGCCAGCACCCGGGACAGTCTAAATTCACCCCTCCACTTT. The chain employs TRBV6-5 and TRBJ1-6; 7 bases align to TRBD1. From germline, CDR1 is MNHEY and CDR2 SVGAGI. The length of the CDR3 is 14 residues. J was trimmed by 7 bases and V by 7 bases; bases with no gene match: 7.

V gene TRBV5-1 combines with J gene TRBJ2-2; D perhaps matches TRBD1 (6 bases). The CDR3 covers 16 residues. Trimming stripped 1 base from V and 6 bases from J, with 16 bases between. Germline V gene sequence: CDR1 SGHRS, CDR2 YFSETQ. The DNA of the CDR3 is TGCGCCAGCAGCTTGACCGACAGGTTCCGGGCCGGGGAGCTGTTTTTT. Translated: CASSLTDRFRAGELFF.

The gene calls are TRBV28 and TRBJ2-4, with TRBD2 identical over 8 bases. Losses at the gene ends were 4 bases for V and 4 bases for J; bases not matched to a gene: 3. This CDR3 spans 14 amino acids. Germline V gene lookup returns CDR1 MDHEN and CDR2 SYDVKM. The CDR3 sequence is CASSSVAGKNIQYF. DNA of the CDR3: TGTGCCAGCAGTTCCGTAGCGGGGAAAAACATTCAGTACTTC.

The chain links TRBV24-1 to TRBJ2-7; 9 nucleotides line up with TRBD1. This CDR3 comprises 13 residues. V shed 4 bases and J 3 bases; nucleotides not matched to a gene: 0. Germline assignment: CDR1 KGHDR and CDR2 SFDVKD. The CDR3 spells CATSEGQGYEQYV. CDR3 DNA: TGTGCCACCAGTGAGGGACAGGGCTACGAGCAGTACGTC.

This clone turned up a few times. The chain has TRBV10-3 and TRBJ2-2, with TRBD2 matching over 9 bases. Germline CDR1 ENHRY, CDR2 SYGVKD. Germline trimming cut 8 bases from V and 0 bases from J; bases unmatched to any gene: 7. CDR3 length: 16 amino acids. The CDR3 sequence: CAISASGGTNTGELFF. CDR3 in DNA: TGTGCCATCTCTGCCAGCGGGGGGACGAACACCGGGGAGCTGTTTTTT.

The V and J genes are TRBV6-5 and TRBJ2-7; 9 positions agree with TRBD1. Trimming removed 6 bases from V and 3 bases from J; junction bases left unmatched: 3. There are 13 residues in the CDR3. Germline V CDR1 and CDR2: MNHEY, SVGAGI. Written as DNA, the CDR3 is TGTGCCAGCAGAGAGGGACAGGGCTACGAGCAGTACGTC. Protein sequence: CASREGQGYEQYV.

This clone was observed once. The rearrangement uses TRBV4-1 and TRBJ2-7, with TRBD2 identical over 8 bases. This CDR3 comprises 16 residues. V shed 0 bases, J shed 7 bases, and the junction held 11 bases outside the gene matches. Germline CDR1 is MGHRA and CDR2 is YSYEKL. The CDR3 bases are TGCGCCAGCAGCCAAGATCGGGGGGGGCCGGCGAGGGAGCAGTACGTC. Residues: CASSQDRGGPAREQYV.

The chain joins TRBV5-1 to TRBJ1-2; possibly TRBD1 for D (5 bases). The CDR3 is made up of 18 amino acids. Looked up from germline, CDR1 is SGHRS and CDR2 is YFSETQ. Trimming took 4 bases from V and 0 from J, leaving 22 bases between them. CDR3 sequence (DNA): TGCGCCAGCAGCCGGGACCTGCGCCCCGGAGGGGCTAACTATGGCTACACCTTC. Amino acid sequence: CASSRDLRPGGANYGYTF.

This clone was detected a few times. This chain links TRBV29-1 with TRBJ1-4; possible D gene TRBD1, 5 bases. CDR3 length equals 17 residues. Trimming took off 5 bases at V and 3 bases at J, with 22 bases between the two ends. Germline values: CDR1 SQVTM, CDR2 ANQGSEA. CDR3 bases: TGCAGCGTTCTGGGACCGGCCCCCGGGAGGGCTAATGAAAAACTGTTTTTT. Encoded protein: CSVLGPAPGRANEKLFF. The full variable domain, completed using reference TRBV29-1 and TRBJ1-4, is SAVISQKPSRDICQRGTSLTIQCQVDSQVTMMFWYRQQPGQSLTLIATANQGSEATYESGFVIDKFPISRPNLTFSTLTVSNMSPEDSSIYLCSVLGPAPGRANEKLFFGSGTQLSVL.

V usage is TRBV5-6 and J usage is TRBJ1-1, with 9 bases aligning to TRBD1. The CDR3 covers 14 residues. CDR1 is SGHDT and CDR2 is YYEEEE in the germline V gene. Unmatched junction bases numbered 8, after V lost 4 bases and J lost 7 bases. CDR3 coding DNA: TGTGCCAGCAGCCCCCCGGGACAGGGACTTGAAGCTTTCTTT. Amino acids: CASSPPGQGLEAFF.

The chain is built from TRBV7-2 and TRBJ2-7; 12 nucleotides match TRBD2. The CDR3 is made up of 14 amino acids. With V trimmed by 5 bases and J by 2 bases, 1 base remained unmatched. Germline values: CDR1 SGHTA, CDR2 FQGNSA. CDR3 coding DNA: TGTGCCAGCAGCGCTAGCGGGGGGGCCTACGAGCAGTACGTC. Residues: CASSASGGAYEQYV.

The J gene is TRBJ1-1, the V gene TRBV28, with D maybe TRBD1 (6 bases). Germline V CDR1 and CDR2: MDHEN, SYDVKM. V dropped 3 bases and J dropped 5 bases, with 10 bases sitting between them. The CDR3 length is 13 residues. The CDR3 sequence is CASSFIQGTEAFF. CDR3 bases: TGTGCCAGCAGTTTTATTCAGGGGACTGAAGCTTTCTTT.

The CDR3: CASSPARDIISEAFF. As DNA, the CDR3 is TGTGCCAGTAGTCCCGCCCGGGACATAATCTCTGAAGCTTTCTTT. V is TRBV19 and J is TRBJ1-1; a possible D gene is TRBD1 (6 bases). The CDR3 length is 15 residues. Per the germline V gene, CDR1 is LNHDA and CDR2 is SQIVND (reference sequence). Trimming removed 5 bases from V and 6 bases from J, with 19 bases in between. Variable domain in full (rest from reference TRBV19 and TRBJ1-1): DGGITQSPKYLFRKEGQNVTLSCEQNLNHDAMYWYRQDPGQGLRLIYYSQIVNDFQKGDIAEGYSVSREKKESFPLTVTSAQKNPTAFYLCASSPARDIISEAFFGQGTRLTVV.

This clone was seen a few times. This rearrangement joins TRBV18 to TRBJ1-1; TRBD1 matches at 7 bases. V trimming: 5 bases; J trimming: 8 bases; junction bases outside the gene matches: 5. CDR3 length: 12 amino acids. CDR1 and CDR2 (germline): KGHSH, LQKENI. CDR3 loop: CASSYTGDEAFF. The CDR3 DNA follows: TGTGCCAGCTCATATACAGGGGACGAAGCTTTCTTT.

The CDR3 sequence is CSASRTGNTEAFF. In nucleotides, the CDR3 is TGCAGTGCTAGTAGGACAGGGAACACTGAAGCTTTCTTT. The chain employs TRBV20-1 and TRBJ1-1; 7 bases are a match to TRBD1. The CDR3 loop spans 13 amino acids. Unmatched junction bases numbered 2, after V lost 3 bases and J lost 1 base. Germline V gives CDR1 DFQATT, CDR2 SNEGSKA (reference sequence).

The rearrangement links TRBV12-2 to TRBJ1-1. TRBV12-2 is deemed a pseudogene. This CDR3 region has 9 residues. CDR3 coding DNA: TGTGCAAGTCGCCTCGAAGCTTTCTTT. Its translation: CASRLEAFF.

This clone was seen a single time. Written as DNA, the CDR3 is TGCGCCAGCAGCAGGGACAGGGAAAACGAAAAACTGTTTTTT. Translated: CASSRDRENEKLFF. The rearrangement joins TRBV5-1 to TRBJ1-4; the match to TRBD1 covers 9 bases. CDR1 is SGHRS, CDR2 YFSETQ, per germline. This CDR3 region has 14 residues. V dropped 4 bases and J dropped 8; count of bases not matched to a gene: 6.

This clone was seen just once. CDR3 region: CASSQPGQGFTNEKLFF. The CDR3 DNA follows: TGCGCCAGCAGCCAGCCGGGACAGGGGTTTACTAATGAAAAACTGTTTTTT. This rearrangement joins TRBV4-1 to TRBJ1-4; TRBD1 agrees at 10 bases. CDR3 length equals 17 residues. CDR1 is MGHRA and CDR2 is YSYEKL in the germline V gene. V lost 3 bases and J lost 2; bases outside the gene matches: 6.

Only one count was recorded for this clone. This chain connects TRBV3-1 (or the pseudogene TRBV3-2) to TRBJ2-3; 8 bases map to TRBD2. Germline assignment: CDR1 LGHDT and CDR2 YNNKEL (reference sequence). Trimming at V came to 4 bases and at J to 6 bases, leaving 9 bases not matched to a gene. CDR3 length: 15 residues. CDR3 residues: CASSLHGLAEDTQYF. The CDR3 DNA reads TGTGCCAGCAGCCTACACGGACTAGCTGAGGATACGCAGTATTTT.

This clone appeared a single time. V usage is TRBV11-2 and J usage is TRBJ2-2, with a weak D call TRBD1 (5 bases). The germline gives CDR1 SGHAT, CDR2 FQNNGV. The CDR3 loop spans 16 amino acids. The ends were cut back, 1 base at V and 6 bases at J, with 15 bases in the middle. CDR3 DNA: TGTGCCAGCAGCTTAGTTATCCCCCAGGGCGCCGGGGAGCTGTTTTTT. This gives the protein CASSLVIPQGAGELFF.